This is a list of T cell receptor beta chains from one sample in a study of shared clonotypes between healthy human individuals. Some clones are missing from TCRdb's copy, which holds only in-frame ones; the method was immunoSEQ multiplex PCR. In the table there are over a million clones, about 75% of which are singletons. The sample comprised memory CD4+ T cells sorted from blood. Every receptor here comes from a man younger than 30 in good health. Both conserved end residues are part of each CDR3. Fields, in order: clone size, J gene, D gene, V gene, CDR3 protein, CDR3 DNA. D genes are given only for firm matches. Not all rows give a size; the values are once, few, many and, for expanded clones, a class.

size: -
J: TRBJ2-3
D: -
V: TRBV9
CDR3: CASSVAQAAASRTDTQYF
DNA: TGTGCCAGCAGCGTAGCTCAGGCGGCGGCTTCCCGCACAGATACGCAGTATTTT

size: once
J: TRBJ2-7
D: -
V: TRBV29-1
CDR3: CSAGEGPYEQYF
DNA: TGCAGCGCGGGTGAAGGCCCCTACGAGCAGTACTTC

size: once
J: TRBJ2-2
D: TRBD1
V: TRBV9
CDR3: CASSEGQGATGELFF
DNA: TGTGCCAGCAGCGAGGGACAGGGGGCGACCGGGGAGCTGTTTTTT

size: -
J: TRBJ1-2
D: -
V: TRBV19
CDR3: CASSRDGQFNYGYTF
DNA: TGTGCCAGTAGTAGAGATGGACAGTTTAACTATGGCTACACCTTC

size: -
J: TRBJ1-2
D: TRBD1
V: TRBV5-1
CDR3: CASSVGQGNGYTF
DNA: TGCGCCAGCAGCGTGGGACAGGGGAATGGCTACACCTTC

size: -
J: TRBJ1-2
D: -
V: TRBV2
CDR3: CASSAGTRLSYTF
DNA: TGTGCCAGCAGTGCAGGAACTCGGCTGAGCTACACCTTC

size: -
J: TRBJ1-3
D: -
V: TRBV4-2
CDR3: CASSPMTQAGNTIYF
DNA: TGTGCCAGCAGCCCTATGACGCAAGCTGGAAACACCATATATTTT

size: once
J: TRBJ2-7
D: TRBD1
V: TRBV6-4
CDR3: CARNDRGPNSTYEQYF
DNA: TGTGCCAGAAACGACAGGGGTCCTAATTCAACCTACGAGCAGTACTTC

size: -
J: TRBJ2-1
D: -
V: TRBV2
CDR3: CASRAPLANEQFF
DNA: TGTGCCAGCAGAGCACCGCTGGCGAATGAGCAGTTCTTC

size: -
J: TRBJ2-4
D: TRBD1
V: TRBV25-1
CDR3: CASSELPGQGKNIQYF
DNA: TGTGCCAGCAGTGAGCTACCGGGACAGGGAAAGAACATTCAGTACTTC

size: -
J: TRBJ1-1
D: -
V: TRBV9
CDR3: CASSPWTAANTEAFF
DNA: TGTGCCAGCAGCCCCTGGACAGCGGCGAACACTGAAGCTTTCTTT

size: -
J: TRBJ2-7
D: TRBD1
V: TRBV2
CDR3: CASSSGQGSYEQYF
DNA: TGTGCCAGCAGTTCCGGACAGGGTTCCTACGAGCAGTACTTC

size: -
J: TRBJ2-1
D: TRBD2
V: TRBV6-4
CDR3: CAKILAGVHNEQFF
DNA: TGTGCCAAGATACTAGCGGGAGTACACAATGAGCAGTTCTTC

size: -
J: TRBJ1-2
D: -
V: TRBV19
CDR3: CASSIDPGRINYGYTF
DNA: TGTGCCAGTAGTATAGATCCGGGGCGGATAAACTATGGCTACACCTTC

size: -
J: TRBJ1-2
D: -
V: TRBV5-1
CDR3: CASSLDVYGYTF
DNA: TGCGCCAGCAGCTTAGACGTCTATGGCTACACCTTC

size: -
J: TRBJ1-5
D: -
V: TRBV5-6
CDR3: CASSLMGNQPQHF
DNA: TGTGCCAGCAGCTTGATGGGCAATCAGCCCCAGCATTTT

size: once
J: TRBJ1-1
D: TRBD1
V: TRBV14
CDR3: CASSPDRVQAFF
DNA: TGTGCCAGCAGCCCTGACAGGGTACAAGCTTTCTTT

size: -
J: TRBJ2-1
D: TRBD2
V: TRBV30
CDR3: CAWRRPGTSGQFF
DNA: TGTGCCTGGAGACGACCCGGGACTAGTGGGCAGTTCTTC

size: -
J: TRBJ2-6
D: TRBD1
V: TRBV10-3
CDR3: CAISRTGTGANVLTF
DNA: TGTGCCATCAGTAGGACAGGCACTGGGGCCAACGTCCTGACTTTC

size: -
J: TRBJ2-2
D: TRBD2
V: TRBV7-2
CDR3: CASSPPSGRNTGELFF
DNA: TGTGCCAGCAGCCCTCCTAGCGGGAGAAACACCGGGGAGCTGTTTTTT

size: -
J: TRBJ1-2
D: -
V: TRBV13
CDR3: CASSFSEARTRGYTF
DNA: TGTGCCAGCAGCTTTTCTGAGGCGAGGACACGGGGCTACACCTTC

size: -
J: TRBJ2-2
D: -
V: TRBV7-2
CDR3: CASSLKGPGTGELFF
DNA: TGTGCCAGCAGCTTGAAGGGGCCGGGCACCGGGGAGCTGTTTTTT

size: many
J: TRBJ1-4
D: -
V: TRBV10-3
CDR3: CAISERESQGGKLFF
DNA: TGTGCCATCAGTGAGAGGGAAAGCCAGGGCGGAAAACTGTTTTTT

size: -
J: TRBJ1-1
D: TRBD1
V: TRBV6-5
CDR3: CASSYSQGAGTEAFF
DNA: TGTGCCAGCAGTTATAGTCAGGGGGCGGGCACTGAAGCTTTCTTT

size: -
J: TRBJ1-3
D: -
V: TRBV6-1
CDR3: CASKEQAISGNTIYF
DNA: TGTGCCAGCAAGGAGCAGGCCATCTCTGGAAACACCATATATTTT

size: once
J: TRBJ2-1
D: -
V: TRBV7-2
CDR3: CASSLAESGPYNEQFF
DNA: TGTGCCAGCAGCTTAGCTGAAAGCGGACCATACAATGAGCAGTTCTTC

size: -
J: TRBJ2-7
D: TRBD1
V: TRBV15
CDR3: CATSRDQGQGHF
DNA: TGTGCCACCAGCAGAGACCAGGGACAGGGCCACTTC

size: -
J: TRBJ2-3
D: -
V: TRBV28
CDR3: CASSLVADTQYF
DNA: TGTGCCAGCAGTTTGGTGGCAGATACGCAGTATTTT

size: -
J: TRBJ1-4
D: -
V: TRBV7-2
CDR3: CASSFGSGREKLFF
DNA: TGTGCCAGCAGCTTCGGGAGTGGGAGAGAAAAACTGTTTTTT

size: -
J: TRBJ1-1
D: -
V: TRBV4-1
CDR3: CASSRQPGNTEAFF
DNA: TGCGCCAGCAGCCGGCAACCAGGGAACACTGAAGCTTTCTTT

size: once
J: TRBJ2-7
D: -
V: TRBV5-4
CDR3: CASSPGLSYEQYF
DNA: TGTGCCAGCAGCCCTGGCCTTTCCTACGAGCAGTACTTC

size: -
J: TRBJ1-2
D: -
V: TRBV5-6
CDR3: CASSLGISPTGSYGYTF
DNA: TGTGCCAGCAGCTTAGGGATATCGCCAACAGGTAGCTATGGCTACACCTTC

size: -
J: TRBJ2-1
D: TRBD2
V: TRBV30
CDR3: CAWSSGRAENNEQFF
DNA: TGTGCCTGGAGTAGCGGGAGGGCCGAGAACAATGAGCAGTTCTTC

size: few
J: TRBJ2-5
D: -
V: TRBV1
CDR3: CTSSQGGVYLQETQYF
DNA: TGCACCAGCAGCCAAGGCGGCGTCTATTTACAAGAGACCCAGTACTTC

size: -
J: TRBJ2-7
D: -
V: TRBV19
CDR3: CASSSGKNGEQYF
DNA: TGTGCCAGTAGTAGCGGAAAGAACGGCGAGCAGTACTTC

size: -
J: TRBJ1-2
D: -
V: TRBV5-1
CDR3: CASSLGDRSYGYTF
DNA: TGCGCCAGCAGCTTGGGAGACAGGAGCTATGGCTACACCTTC

size: once
J: TRBJ2-1
D: -
V: TRBV7-2
CDR3: CASSLGGGQFF
DNA: TGTGCCAGCAGCTTAGGGGGTGGGCAGTTCTTC

size: -
J: TRBJ2-7
D: -
V: TRBV30
CDR3: CAWRGSYEQYF
DNA: TGTGCCTGGAGGGGATCCTACGAGCAGTACTTC

size: -
J: TRBJ1-6
D: -
V: TRBV5-1
CDR3: CASSQTGTAEGSYNSPLHF
DNA: TGCGCCAGCTCACAAACCGGGACTGCTGAGGGGTCCTATAATTCACCCCTCCACTTT

size: few
J: TRBJ2-7
D: -
V: TRBV7-8
CDR3: CASSLIRGAYYEQYF
DNA: TGTGCCAGCAGCTTAATTAGGGGGGCCTACTACGAGCAGTACTTC

size: -
J: TRBJ2-7
D: -
V: TRBV2
CDR3: CASRWSYEQYF
DNA: TGTGCCAGCAGGTGGTCCTACGAGCAGTACTTC